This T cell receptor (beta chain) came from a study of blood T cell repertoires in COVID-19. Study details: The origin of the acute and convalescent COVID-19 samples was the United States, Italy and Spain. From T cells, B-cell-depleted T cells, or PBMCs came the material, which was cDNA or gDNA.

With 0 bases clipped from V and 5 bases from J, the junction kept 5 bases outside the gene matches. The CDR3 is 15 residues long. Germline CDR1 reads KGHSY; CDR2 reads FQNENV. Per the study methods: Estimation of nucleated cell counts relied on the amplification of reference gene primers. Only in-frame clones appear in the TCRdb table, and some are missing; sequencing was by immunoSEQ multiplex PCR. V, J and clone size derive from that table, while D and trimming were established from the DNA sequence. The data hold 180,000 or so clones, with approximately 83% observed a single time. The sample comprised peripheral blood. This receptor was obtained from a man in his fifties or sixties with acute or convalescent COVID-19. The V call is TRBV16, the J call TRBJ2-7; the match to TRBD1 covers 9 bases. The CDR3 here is CASSQSDRGIHEQYF. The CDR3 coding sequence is TGTGCCAGCAGCCAATCGGACAGGGGAATCCACGAGCAGTACTTC.